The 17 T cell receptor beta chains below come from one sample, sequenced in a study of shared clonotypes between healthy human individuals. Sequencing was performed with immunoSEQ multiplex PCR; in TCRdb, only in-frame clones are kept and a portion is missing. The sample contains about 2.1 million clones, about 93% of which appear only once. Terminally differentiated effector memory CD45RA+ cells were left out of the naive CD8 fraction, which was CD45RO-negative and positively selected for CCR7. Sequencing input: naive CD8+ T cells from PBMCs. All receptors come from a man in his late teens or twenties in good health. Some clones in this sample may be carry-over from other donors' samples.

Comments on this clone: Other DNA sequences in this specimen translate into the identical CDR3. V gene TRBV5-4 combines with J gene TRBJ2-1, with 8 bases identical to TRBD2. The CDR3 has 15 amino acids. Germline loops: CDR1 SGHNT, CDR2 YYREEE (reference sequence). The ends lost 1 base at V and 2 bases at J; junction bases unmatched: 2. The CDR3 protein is CASSLRREAYNEQFF. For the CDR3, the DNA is TGTGCCAGCAGCTTGCGGCGGGAGGCCTACAATGAGCAGTTCTTC.

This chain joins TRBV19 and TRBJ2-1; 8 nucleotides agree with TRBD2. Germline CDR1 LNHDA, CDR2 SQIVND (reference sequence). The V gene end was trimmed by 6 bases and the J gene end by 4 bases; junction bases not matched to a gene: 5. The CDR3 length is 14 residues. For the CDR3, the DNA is TGTGCCAGTAGGAGCGGGGGATATTACAATGAGCAGTTCTTC. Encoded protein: CASRSGGYYNEQFF. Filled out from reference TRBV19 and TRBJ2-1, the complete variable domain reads DGGITQSPKYLFRKEGQNVTLSCEQNLNHDAMYWYRQDPGQGLRLIYYSQIVNDFQKGDIAEGYSVSREKKESFPLTVTSAQKNPTAFYLCASRSGGYYNEQFFGPGTRLTVL.

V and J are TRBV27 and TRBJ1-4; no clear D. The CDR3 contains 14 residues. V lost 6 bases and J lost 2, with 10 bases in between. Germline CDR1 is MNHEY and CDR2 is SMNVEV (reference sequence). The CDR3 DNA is TGTGCCAGCAGATCGATCGGGACTAATGAAAAACTGTTTTTT. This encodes CASRSIGTNEKLFF.

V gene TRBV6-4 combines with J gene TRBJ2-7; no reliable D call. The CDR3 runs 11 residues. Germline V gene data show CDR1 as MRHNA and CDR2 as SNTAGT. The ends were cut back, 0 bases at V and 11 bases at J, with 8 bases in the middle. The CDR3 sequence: CASSDSPGEYF. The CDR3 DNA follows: TGTGCCAGCAGTGACTCACCCGGCGAGTACTTC.

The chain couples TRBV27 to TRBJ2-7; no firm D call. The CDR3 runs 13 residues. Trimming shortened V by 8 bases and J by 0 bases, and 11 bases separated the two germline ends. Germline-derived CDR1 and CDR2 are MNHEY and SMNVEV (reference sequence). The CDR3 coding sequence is TGTGCCAGCCAACCCGGGCCCTCCTACGAGCAGTACTTC. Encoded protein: CASQPGPSYEQYF.

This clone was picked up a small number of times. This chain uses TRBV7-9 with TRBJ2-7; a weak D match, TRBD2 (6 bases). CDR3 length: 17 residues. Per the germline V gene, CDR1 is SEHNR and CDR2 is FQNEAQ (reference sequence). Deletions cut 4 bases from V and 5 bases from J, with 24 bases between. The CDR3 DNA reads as TGTGCCAGCAGCTCCCCGCATGACGAGCCTAGCGTCCACGAGCAGTACTTC. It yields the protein CASSSPHDEPSVHEQYF.

In DNA, the CDR3 is TGTGCCATCAGTTCCCCCGGGGAGCTGTTTTTT. It translates to CAISSPGELFF. The chain employs TRBV10-3 and TRBJ2-2; D is ambiguous. Germline V gives CDR1 ENHRY, CDR2 SYGVKD. V lost 5 bases, J lost 6 bases, and 4 bases lay in between. The CDR3 is made up of 11 amino acids.

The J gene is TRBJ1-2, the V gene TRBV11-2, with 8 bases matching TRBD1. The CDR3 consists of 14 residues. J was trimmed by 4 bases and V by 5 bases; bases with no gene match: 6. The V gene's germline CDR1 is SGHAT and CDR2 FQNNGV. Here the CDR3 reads CASSPAGGAYGYTF. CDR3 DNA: TGTGCCAGCAGCCCAGCAGGGGGCGCCTATGGCTACACCTTC.

As DNA, the CDR3 is TGTGCCAGCAGGAAAGAGAGGGGGTACAATGAGCAGTTCTTC. It codes for CASRKERGYNEQFF. This rearrangement joins TRBV7-9 to TRBJ2-1; possibly TRBD1 for D (6 bases). The CDR3 is 14 residues long. Germline CDR1 SEHNR, CDR2 FQNEAQ (reference sequence). Deletions cut 6 bases from V and 4 bases from J, with 13 bases between. The full variable domain, rest sourced from reference TRBV7-9 and TRBJ2-1, is DTGVSQNPRHKITKRGQNVTFRCDPISEHNRLYWYRQTLGQGPEFLTYFQNEAQLEKSRLLSDRFSAERPKGSFSTLEIQRTEQGDSAMYLCASRKERGYNEQFFGPGTRLTVL.

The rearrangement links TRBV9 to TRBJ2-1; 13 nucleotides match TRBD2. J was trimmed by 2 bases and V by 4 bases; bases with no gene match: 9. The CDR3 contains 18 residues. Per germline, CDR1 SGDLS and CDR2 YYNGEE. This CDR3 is CASSHHPTSGRAYNEQFF. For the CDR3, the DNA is TGTGCCAGCAGCCACCACCCAACTAGCGGGAGGGCCTACAATGAGCAGTTCTTC.

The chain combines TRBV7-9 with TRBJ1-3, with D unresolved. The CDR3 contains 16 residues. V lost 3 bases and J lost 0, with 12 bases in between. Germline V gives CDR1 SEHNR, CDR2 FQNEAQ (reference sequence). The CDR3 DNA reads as TGTGCCAGCAGCTTTATTCTTAGTCCCTCTGGAAACACCATATATTTT. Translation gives CASSFILSPSGNTIYF.

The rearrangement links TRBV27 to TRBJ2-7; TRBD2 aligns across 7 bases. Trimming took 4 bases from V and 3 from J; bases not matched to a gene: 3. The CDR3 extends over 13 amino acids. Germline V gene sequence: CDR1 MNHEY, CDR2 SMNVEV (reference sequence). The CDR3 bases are TGTGCCAGCAGTTCCCGGGACTACTACGAGCAGTACTTC. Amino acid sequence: CASSSRDYYEQYF.

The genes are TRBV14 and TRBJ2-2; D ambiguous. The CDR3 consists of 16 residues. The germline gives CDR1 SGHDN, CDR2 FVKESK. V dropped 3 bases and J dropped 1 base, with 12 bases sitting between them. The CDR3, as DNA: TGTGCCAGCAGCCACCCCGACTGGGTGAACACCGGGGAGCTGTTTTTT. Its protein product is CASSHPDWVNTGELFF.

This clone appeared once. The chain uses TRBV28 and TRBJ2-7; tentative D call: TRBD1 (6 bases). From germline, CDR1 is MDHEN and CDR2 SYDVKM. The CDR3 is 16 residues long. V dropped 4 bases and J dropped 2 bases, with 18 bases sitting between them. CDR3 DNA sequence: TGTGCCAGCAGTTCCACAATATGGGGGCGAGCCTACGAGCAGTACTTC. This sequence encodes CASSSTIWGRAYEQYF.

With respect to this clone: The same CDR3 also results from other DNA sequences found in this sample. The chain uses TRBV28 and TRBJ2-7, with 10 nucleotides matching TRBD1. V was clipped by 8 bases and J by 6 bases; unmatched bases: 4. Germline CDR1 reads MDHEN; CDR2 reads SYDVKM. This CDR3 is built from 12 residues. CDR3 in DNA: TGTGCCAGCCGGGACAGGGGCTCCGAGCAGTACTTC. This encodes CASRDRGSEQYF.

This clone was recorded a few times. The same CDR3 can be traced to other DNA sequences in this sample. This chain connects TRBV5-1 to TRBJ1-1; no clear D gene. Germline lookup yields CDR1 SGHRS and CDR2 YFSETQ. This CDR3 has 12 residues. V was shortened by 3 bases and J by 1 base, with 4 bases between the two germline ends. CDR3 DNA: TGCGCCAGCAGCTCCTCGAACACTGAAGCTTTCTTT. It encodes CASSSSNTEAFF.

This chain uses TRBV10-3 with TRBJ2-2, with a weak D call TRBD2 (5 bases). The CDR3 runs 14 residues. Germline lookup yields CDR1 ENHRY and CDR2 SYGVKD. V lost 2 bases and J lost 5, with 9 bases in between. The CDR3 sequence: CAISETSGTGELFF. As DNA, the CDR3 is TGTGCCATCAGTGAGACCTCGGGGACCGGGGAGCTGTTTTTT.